This T cell receptor beta chain was identified during a study of monozygotic twins with inflammatory bowel disease (dated by TCRdb to about 2019). For context, the study as a whole: The full study comprised around 28 monozygotic twin pairs: nine German pairs (four IBD-concordant, five IBD-discordant) and 19 IBD-discordant Danish pairs. The search for disease-associated traits relied mainly on comparing, within discordant pairs, IBD patients with their genetically identical healthy co-twins. Each individual had, on average, about 151 000 unique TCRalpha sequences and 181 000 unique TCRbeta sequences available for analysis.

General conclusions and limits of the study: Repertoire similarity did not differ between concordant and discordant twins, possibly due to limited statistical power. No single strong signal or clonotype linked to IBD turned up in the results, so the idea that one exists was not supported. Different T cell subtypes could not be distinguished in the analysis. Because patients received different immunosuppressive treatments, the repertoires may have picked up extra background noise and variability between individuals. A decrease in TCRbeta repertoire diversity, as measured by inverse Simpson index, was observed in IBD patients compared with their healthy co-twins. IBD patients shared fewer clonotypes with other individuals than healthy twins did, most markedly in patients showing signs of disease activity.

From each donor, a roughly 2.3 ml peripheral blood sample was drawn into PAXgene tubes and stored at -80 degrees C. Without any T cell sorting, total RNA was extracted from whole blood using the PAXgene blood miRNA kit on an automated QIAcube. Peripheral blood from monozygotic twin pairs, either concordant or discordant for inflammatory bowel disease, underwent deep TCRalpha and TCRbeta repertoire profiling that used unique molecular barcoding. Smoking habits were recorded for all twin pairs, and individuals were classified as current, former or never smokers. From a lookup of the germline V gene, CDR1 and CDR2 are SGHTA and FQGNSA. The cysteine opens and the phenylalanine closes a CDR3 of 15 amino acids. The protein alone is recorded here. The library came from 5' RACE. For each TCR library, approximately 3,700 ng of total RNA was used. For each sample, cDNA synthesis was carried out in eight separate reactions using SMARTScribe reverse transcriptase. During cDNA synthesis, template switching introduced unique molecular identifiers that contained a 6-nucleotide sample barcode. TCRalpha and TCRbeta cDNA was amplified by two nested PCRs of about 15 and 9 cycles, with bead purification after each PCR. Before amplification, the cDNA was treated with uracil DNA-glycosylase and purified using the QIAquick PCR purification kit. The second PCR was the step at which Illumina TruSeq-compatible adapters and sample-specific barcodes were added. Library quality and concentration were checked on TapeStation and Qubit, and libraries were pooled at 5 to 6.5 ng each. Pooled libraries were sequenced on an Illumina HiSeq2500 single-index Rapid Run with 2 x 100 bp reads and custom sequencing primers. Per the original workflow: PCR and sequencing errors were corrected by UMI-based consensus assembly using MiGEC version 1.2.6. MiXCR version 2.1.1 handled V(D)J alignment, clonotype assembly and CDR3 extraction. Gene usage, clonotype sharing and MAIT/NKT TCR abundance were normalised by analysing the top 1000, 10 000 and 20 000 clonotypes per sample. Diversity was computed as the inverse Simpson index with the vegan R package after downsampling to 27 000 UMIs. Paired Mann-Whitney U tests were applied to discordant twin pairs, and Benjamini-Hochberg correction was used for multiple testing. TCRdb reprocessed the reads and lists each CDR3 protein sequence as a single entry, with no DNA. The V and J calls and clone size are TCRdb's, not the authors'. The sample's records list roughly 150,000 distinct CDR3 sequences. The biggest ten clones account for 2.8% of the sample.

On this clonotype: Its antigen remains undetermined.

The specimen sequenced was blood. The chain is assembled from TRBV7-2 and TRBJ1-3. This receptor was taken from a human donor with ulcerative colitis or Crohn's disease, or a healthy co-twin of an affected twin (not recorded which). This receptor has the CDR3 CASSRRSSSGNTIYF.